This passage covers 9 T cell receptor beta chains from one sample sequenced in a study of T cell responses to AZD1222 COVID-19 vaccine. TCRdb's copy holds only in-frame clones and misses some; the assay was immunoSEQ multiplex PCR. Seen here are 140,000 to 150,000 clones, around 90% observed once, and the top ten hold 5.4%. Sequenced here: peripheral blood, sampled 28 days after the second dose of the MenACWY control vaccine. The receptor set was obtained from an adult who received the MenACWY meningococcal vaccine as a control.

CDR3 sequence (DNA): TGTGCCAGCAGTGGTAATAGGGCGTGGGAGCAGTACTTC. Protein sequence: CASSGNRAWEQYF. The chain has TRBV2 and TRBJ2-7; D not resolved. The germline V gene has CDR1 SNHLY and CDR2 FYNNEI. The CDR3 has 13 amino acids. V was cut by 4 bases and J by 7 bases, with 14 bases left in between.

The chain employs TRBV10-3 and TRBJ2-7; TRBD1 or TRBD2 may be the D gene (5 bases each). CDR1 and CDR2 (germline): ENHRY, SYGVKD. There are 14 residues in the CDR3. V was cut by 2 bases and J by 4 bases, with 12 bases left in between. The CDR3 region is CAISERQGEYEQYF. The CDR3 DNA is TGTGCCATCAGTGAGAGGCAGGGAGAGTACGAGCAGTACTTC.

V is TRBV21-1 and J is TRBJ2-7; the DNA was not compared with TRBD2, the D call given in the table. TRBV21-1 is flagged as a pseudogene. The CDR3 length is 15 residues. CDR3 residues: CASSIYKTKVDEQYF. The CDR3 nucleotides are TGTGCCAGCAGCATATACAAAACTAAAGTCGACGAGCAGTACTTC.

The chain joins TRBV6-2 or TRBV6-3 to TRBJ1-2; unclear D gene. There are 16 residues in the CDR3. Germline CDR1 is MNHEY and CDR2 is SVGEGT. With 0 bases removed from V and 4 bases from J, the gap between germline ends came to 15 bases. The CDR3 DNA is TGTGCCAGCAGTTACTCGGGGTCAGAAGCAAGCTATGGCTACACCTTC. Translation: CASSYSGSEASYGYTF.

V is TRBV19 and J is TRBJ1-5; D unclear. The germline V gene encodes CDR1 LNHDA and CDR2 SQIVND (reference sequence). The CDR3 is made up of 14 amino acids. The V and J ends lost 3 bases and 3 bases respectively, with 9 bases between them. The CDR3 sequence is CASSIAPANQPQHF. Written as DNA, the CDR3 is TGTGCCAGTAGTATCGCTCCAGCCAATCAGCCCCAGCATTTT.

This clone appeared a single time. The chain recombines TRBV30 with TRBJ2-7, with TRBD2 matching over 12 bases. The V and J ends lost 3 bases and 4 bases, in that order; junction bases with no gene match: 16. Germline CDR1 and CDR2: GTSNPN and SVGIG (reference sequence). The CDR3 runs 18 residues. CDR3 sequence: CAWRYSGLAGREAYEQYF. CDR3 DNA: TGTGCCTGGAGGTATTCAGGACTAGCGGGACGAGAAGCGTACGAGCAGTACTTC.

This clone was recorded a few times. The same CDR3 also results from other DNA sequences found in this sample. The genes are TRBV6-2 or TRBV6-3 and TRBJ2-7; D is tentatively TRBD1 or TRBD2 (6 bases each). The V and J ends lost 1 base and 0 bases respectively, with 10 bases between them. Germline CDR1 reads MNHEY; CDR2 reads SVGEGT. There are 15 residues in the CDR3. CDR3 nucleotide sequence: TGTGCCAGCAGTTACTACGGGGGCAGCTCCTACGAGCAGTACTTC. Protein: CASSYYGGSSYEQYF.

This clone has a single count. The V call is TRBV19, the J call TRBJ2-4, with a tentative D call TRBD1 (6 bases). V lost 0 bases and J lost 3, with 15 bases in between. CDR3 size: 17 residues. In germline, CDR1 is LNHDA, CDR2 SQIVND (reference sequence). The CDR3 sequence is CASSIEGALLGKNIQYF. In DNA, the CDR3 is TGTGCCAGTAGTATAGAGGGGGCATTATTGGGCAAAAACATTCAGTACTTC.

The chain carries TRBV29-1 and TRBJ1-2; D unresolved. The V end was cut by 5 bases, the J end by 0 bases, with 16 bases between. The CDR3 consists of 15 residues. Germline loops: CDR1 SQVTM, CDR2 ANQGSEA. The CDR3 loop is CSVYLPRITNYGYTF. As DNA, the CDR3 is TGCAGCGTTTACCTTCCAAGGATAACTAACTATGGCTACACCTTC.